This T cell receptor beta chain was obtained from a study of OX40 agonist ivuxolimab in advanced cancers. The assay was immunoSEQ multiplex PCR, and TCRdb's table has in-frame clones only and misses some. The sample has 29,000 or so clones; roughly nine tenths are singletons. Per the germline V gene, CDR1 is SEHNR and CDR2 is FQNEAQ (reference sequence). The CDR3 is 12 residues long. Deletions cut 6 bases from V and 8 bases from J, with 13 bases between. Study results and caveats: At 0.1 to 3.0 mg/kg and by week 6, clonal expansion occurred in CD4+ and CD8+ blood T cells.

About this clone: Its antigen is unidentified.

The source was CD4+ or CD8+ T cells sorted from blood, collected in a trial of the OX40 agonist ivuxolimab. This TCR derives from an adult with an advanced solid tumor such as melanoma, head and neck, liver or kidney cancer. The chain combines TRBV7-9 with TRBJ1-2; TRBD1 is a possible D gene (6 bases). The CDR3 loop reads CASSPGAQGYTF. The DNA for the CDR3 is TGTGCCAGCAGTCCGGGGGCTCAAGGCTACACCTTC.